This entry lists 31 T cell receptor beta chains sequenced from one sample in a study of blood T cell repertoires in COVID-19. TCRdb's table, derived via immunoSEQ multiplex PCR, lists solely in-frame clones and lacks some. The table records roughly 200,000 clones, more than 65% of them present only once. Sequenced material: peripheral blood. The receptor set was obtained from a woman older than 75 with acute or convalescent COVID-19.

J is TRBJ1-2 and V is TRBV5-4; possibly TRBD1 for D (6 bases). Trimming pared 5 bases from V and 0 bases from J, leaving 14 bases between. The CDR3 is made up of 15 amino acids. Germline lookup yields CDR1 SGHNT and CDR2 YYREEE (reference sequence). The CDR3 nucleotides read TGTGCCAGCAGAGCACAGGGCTCCTCTAACTATGGCTACACCTTC. Protein product: CASRAQGSSNYGYTF.

This clone was seen more than once but under ten times. This rearrangement joins TRBV28 to TRBJ2-7; a possible D gene is TRBD1 (5 bases). Per the germline V gene, CDR1 is MDHEN and CDR2 is SYDVKM. V shed 7 bases and J shed 3 bases, with 13 bases lying between them. This CDR3 comprises 13 residues. This CDR3 is CASTLTGYYEQYF. The CDR3 bases are TGTGCCAGCACCCTAACAGGATACTACGAGCAGTACTTC.

V and J are TRBV6-5 and TRBJ1-2, with 9 bases fitting TRBD1. Losses at the gene ends were 2 bases for V and 8 bases for J; bases not matched to a gene: 9. The CDR3 is made up of 15 amino acids. Germline V gene data show CDR1 as MNHEY and CDR2 as SVGAGI. The CDR3 sequence: CASSYTSPGQGGYTF. The CDR3 DNA follows: TGTGCCAGCAGTTACACATCCCCGGGACAGGGAGGCTACACCTTC.

This rearrangement joins TRBV10-1 to TRBJ2-2; TRBD2 matches at 10 bases. With V trimmed by 6 bases and J by 2 bases, 12 bases remained unmatched. CDR1 is WNHNN and CDR2 is SYGVQD in the germline V gene (reference sequence). This CDR3 spans 18 amino acids. The CDR3 is CASSAYRTSGKNTGELFF. The CDR3 DNA reads TGCGCCAGCAGCGCATACCGAACTAGCGGGAAAAACACCGGGGAGCTGTTTTTT.

This chain uses TRBV3-1 (or the pseudogene TRBV3-2) with TRBJ2-3; D is possibly TRBD1 (6 bases). The length of the CDR3 is 14 residues. Germline lookup yields CDR1 LGHDT and CDR2 YNNKEL (reference sequence). V gave up 7 bases and J gave up 0 bases, with 11 bases separating them. The DNA of the CDR3 is TGTGCCAGCACCCTACAGGGAAGCACAGATACGCAGTATTTT. Translation: CASTLQGSTDTQYF.

The chain has TRBV19 and TRBJ1-5; D possibly corresponds to TRBD1 (6 bases). The CDR3 is 14 residues long. Germline V gives CDR1 LNHDA, CDR2 SQIVND (reference sequence). With 4 bases removed from V and 5 bases from J, the gap between germline ends came to 12 bases. The CDR3 DNA follows: TGTGCCAGTAGTAACACACAGGGATATCAGCCCCAGCATTTT. As protein: CASSNTQGYQPQHF. Combining the CDR3 with reference TRBV19 and TRBJ1-5 gives the whole variable domain DGGITQSPKYLFRKEGQNVTLSCEQNLNHDAMYWYRQDPGQGLRLIYYSQIVNDFQKGDIAEGYSVSREKKESFPLTVTSAQKNPTAFYLCASSNTQGYQPQHFGDGTRLSIL.

The chain is built from TRBV15 and TRBJ2-5; 14 nucleotides agree with TRBD2. Germline CDR1 and CDR2: LNHNV and YYDKDF (reference sequence). The CDR3 is 17 amino acids. J was trimmed by 3 bases and V by 1 base; bases with no gene match: 4. The CDR3 loop reads CATSRALGLAGEETQYF. The CDR3 DNA sequence: TGTGCCACCAGCAGAGCCCTGGGACTAGCGGGAGAAGAGACCCAGTACTTC.

The V and J genes are TRBV3-1 (or the pseudogene TRBV3-2) and TRBJ1-2; D remains unclear. With 0 bases removed from V and 13 bases from J, the gap between germline ends came to 15 bases. Germline V gene data show CDR1 as LGHDT and CDR2 as YNNKEL (reference sequence). The CDR3 runs 13 residues. The CDR3 DNA follows: TGTGCCAGCAGCCAAGAATTACTCCTCAGCGTCACCTTC. Its protein is CASSQELLLSVTF.

The chain is built from TRBV28 and TRBJ2-7, with 7 bases that match TRBD2. This CDR3 region has 15 residues. Germline lookup yields CDR1 MDHEN and CDR2 SYDVKM. The V segment lost 5 bases and the J segment 2 bases; nucleotides outside the gene matches: 9. CDR3 DNA: TGTGCCAGCAGTATCCCTAGCGGCACCCCCTACGAGCAGTACTTC. Protein: CASSIPSGTPYEQYF. Supplemented by reference TRBV28 and TRBJ2-7, the full variable domain reads DVKVTQSSRYLVKRTGEKVFLECVQDMDHENMFWYRQDPGLGLRLIYFSYDVKMKEKGDIPEGYSVSREKKERFSLILESASTNQTSMYLCASSIPSGTPYEQYFGPGTRLTVT.

The chain links TRBV7-2 to TRBJ2-2, with 7 nucleotides matching TRBD1. The junction had 3 bases not matched to a gene; V was cut back by 2 bases and J by 6 bases. The CDR3 extends over 14 amino acids. From germline, CDR1 is SGHTA and CDR2 FQGNSA. DNA for the CDR3: TGTGCCAGCAGCTTACAGGGGGATTCCGGGGAGCTGTTTTTT. It translates to CASSLQGDSGELFF.

This chain links TRBV24-1 with TRBJ2-2, with D possibly TRBD2 on 6 matching bases. The CDR3 runs to 15 residues. Trimming left V 1 base short and J 8 bases short, with 13 bases between. Germline loops: CDR1 KGHDR, CDR2 SFDVKD. CDR3 amino acids: CATSDFGGASGELFF. CDR3 DNA sequence: TGTGCCACCAGTGATTTTGGCGGGGCTTCAGGGGAGCTGTTTTTT.

The genes are TRBV6-5 and TRBJ2-1; 11 nucleotides align to TRBD2. CDR1 is MNHEY and CDR2 is SVGAGI in the germline V gene. V was clipped by 5 bases and J by 8 bases; unmatched bases: 5. The CDR3 is 14 amino acids. CDR3 sequence (DNA): TGTGCCAGCAGTCGGGGACTAGCGGACGATGAGCAGTTCTTC. Amino acid sequence: CASSRGLADDEQFF.

The J gene is TRBJ1-5, the V gene TRBV30; 9 bases match TRBD1. This CDR3 contains 13 residues. Germline trimming cut 4 bases from V and 6 bases from J; bases unmatched to any gene: 4. From germline, CDR1 is GTSNPN and CDR2 SVGIG (reference sequence). The CDR3 loop is CAWTRQGGQPQHF. The CDR3 bases are TGTGCCTGGACCAGACAGGGGGGTCAGCCCCAGCATTTT. Combining the CDR3 with reference TRBV30 and TRBJ1-5 gives the whole variable domain SQTIHQWPATLVQPVGSPLSLECTVEGTSNPNLYWYRQAAGRGLQLLFYSVGIGQISSEVPQNLSASRPQDRQFILSSKKLLLSDSGFYLCAWTRQGGQPQHFGDGTRLSIL.

This clone was detected only a few times. The chain links TRBV18 to TRBJ1-1; 7 nucleotides line up with TRBD1. Germline CDR1 KGHSH, CDR2 LQKENI. V shed 3 bases, J shed 0 bases, and the junction held 7 bases outside the gene matches. There are 16 residues in the CDR3. In DNA form, the CDR3 reads TGTGCCAGCTCACCCCTAACGACAGGGATGAACACTGAAGCTTTCTTT. Protein: CASSPLTTGMNTEAFF.

V gene TRBV5-4 combines with J gene TRBJ1-6; 11 positions agree with TRBD1. Germline trimming cut 4 bases from V and 6 bases from J; bases unmatched to any gene: 3. This CDR3 is built from 15 residues. CDR1 is SGHNT and CDR2 is YYREEE in the germline V gene (reference sequence). In DNA, the CDR3 is TGTGCCAGCAGCGGCGGGACAGGGGGTAATTCACCCCTCCACTTT. Residues: CASSGGTGGNSPLHF.

The chain is built from TRBV3-1 (or the pseudogene TRBV3-2) and TRBJ2-5, with TRBD2 matching over 9 bases. The V gene's germline CDR1 is LGHDT and CDR2 YNNKEL (reference sequence). The V and J ends lost 4 bases and 7 bases, in that order; junction bases with no gene match: 7. This CDR3 has 14 residues. The CDR3 DNA is TGTGCCAGCAGCCCAAGCAGCGGGAGGTGGACCCAGTACTTC. As protein: CASSPSSGRWTQYF.

The rearrangement links TRBV3-1 (or the pseudogene TRBV3-2) to TRBJ2-6, with D tentatively TRBD1 (5 bases). The V end was cut by 5 bases, the J end by 0 bases, with 11 bases between. CDR1 and CDR2 (germline): LGHDT, YNNKEL (reference sequence). This CDR3 contains 16 residues. This CDR3 reads CASSGTGISGANVLTF. The CDR3 DNA reads as TGTGCCAGCAGCGGTACAGGCATCTCTGGGGCCAACGTCCTGACTTTC.

The chain links TRBV29-1 to TRBJ2-3; D perhaps matches TRBD1 (5 bases). There are 14 residues in the CDR3. The germline V and J ends were trimmed by 0 bases and 3 bases, with 10 bases remaining between them. CDR1 and CDR2 (germline): SQVTM, ANQGSEA. The CDR3 region is CSVEEARGTDTQYF. DNA of the CDR3: TGCAGCGTTGAAGAAGCTAGGGGTACAGATACGCAGTATTTT.

This chain links TRBV10-3 with TRBJ2-7; D might be TRBD2 (5 bases). The length of the CDR3 is 16 residues. Trimming removed 6 bases from V and 7 bases from J, with 25 bases in between. The V gene's germline CDR1 is ENHRY and CDR2 SYGVKD. The CDR3 DNA is TGTGCCATCAGCCCACGGACCCACCGAGGGTCGGGGGAGCAGTACTTC. Translating gives CAISPRTHRGSGEQYF.

This chain connects TRBV10-3 to TRBJ1-1, with TRBD1 matching over 12 bases. There are 16 residues in the CDR3. V shed 4 bases, J shed 0 bases, and the junction held 3 bases outside the gene matches. CDR1 and CDR2 (germline): ENHRY, SYGVKD. The CDR3 here is CAISVGTGGVNTEAFF. The CDR3 DNA reads as TGTGCCATCAGTGTTGGGACAGGGGGCGTGAACACTGAAGCTTTCTTT.

The chain joins TRBV9 to TRBJ2-2; a weak D match, TRBD1 (7 bases). The CDR3 contains 15 residues. V lost 0 bases and J lost 4, with 10 bases in between. The germline V gene encodes CDR1 SGDLS and CDR2 YYNGEE. The CDR3 spells CASSVGQGGTGELFF. The CDR3 nucleotides read TGTGCCAGCAGCGTAGGTCAGGGGGGCACCGGGGAGCTGTTTTTT.

V gene TRBV5-1 combines with J gene TRBJ2-3, with 10 bases that match TRBD2. This CDR3 region has 14 residues. CDR1 and CDR2 (germline): SGHRS, YFSETQ. With V trimmed by 0 bases and J by 6 bases, 1 base remained unmatched. CDR3 in amino acids: CASSLEREGDTQYF. In DNA, the CDR3 is TGCGCCAGCAGCTTGGAGCGGGAGGGTGATACGCAGTATTTT.

This clone was detected a few times. The J gene is TRBJ1-5, the V gene TRBV3-1 (or the pseudogene TRBV3-2), with a weak D call TRBD1 (5 bases). This CDR3 spans 14 amino acids. Germline values: CDR1 LGHDT, CDR2 YNNKEL (reference sequence). V was pared by 0 bases and J by 4 bases, with 7 bases between. The CDR3 coding sequence is TGTGCCAGCAGCCAAGACCGGGGGAATCAGCCCCAGCATTTT. It codes for CASSQDRGNQPQHF.

The gene calls are TRBV7-2 and TRBJ2-3; 8 bases are shared with TRBD1. CDR1 SGHTA and CDR2 FQGNSA come from the germline V gene. Trimming cost V 4 bases and J 2 bases; bases outside gene matches: 5. This CDR3 contains 15 residues. The CDR3 bases are TGTGCCAGCAGCTCCAGGGGGCTGGCCACAGATACGCAGTATTTT. Encoded protein: CASSSRGLATDTQYF.

The chain links TRBV21-1 to TRBJ1-2; the D segment call TRBD1 is taken from the table without a DNA check. TRBV21-1 is a documented pseudogene. CDR3 length: 15 residues. Here the CDR3 DNA reads TGTGCCACGCCGGGAGGACAGGGGAAGTGCCATGGCTACACCTTC. Its protein is CATPGGQGKCHGYTF.

The gene calls are TRBV12-5 and TRBJ2-5, with TRBD2 matching 8 bases. The germline V gene encodes CDR1 LGHNT and CDR2 FRNRAP. This CDR3 contains 14 residues. V shed 5 bases and J 1 base; nucleotides not matched to a gene: 3. The CDR3 region is CASGPGGFQETQYF. In DNA, the CDR3 is TGTGCTAGTGGTCCGGGAGGGTTCCAAGAGACCCAGTACTTC.

The chain joins TRBV5-1 to TRBJ2-1; 7 nucleotides match TRBD2. CDR3 length: 15 amino acids. Losses at the gene ends were 1 base for V and 7 bases for J; bases not matched to a gene: 8. Germline V CDR1 and CDR2: SGHRS, YFSETQ. The CDR3 loop is CASSLQGLSENEQFF. Written as DNA, the CDR3 is TGCGCCAGCAGCTTGCAGGGACTAAGTGAAAATGAGCAGTTCTTC.

This clone was picked up one time. V is TRBV5-1 and J is TRBJ2-2; a possible D gene is TRBD1 (5 bases). Germline V gene sequence: CDR1 SGHRS, CDR2 YFSETQ. V was shortened by 4 bases and J by 5 bases, with 9 bases between the two germline ends. The CDR3 contains 13 residues. CDR3 DNA sequence: TGCGCCAGCAGCCCCTCAGGGACCGGGGAGCTGTTTTTT. Translated, it gives CASSPSGTGELFF.

The chain recombines TRBV11-3 with TRBJ2-2, with 11 positions matching TRBD2. V lost 3 bases, J lost 2 bases, and 5 bases stayed unmatched. The CDR3 loop spans 17 amino acids. Germline values: CDR1 SGHNT, CDR2 YENEEA. The CDR3 sequence is CASSLRLAGTNTGELFF. For the CDR3, the DNA is TGTGCCAGCAGCTTGCGACTAGCGGGGACCAACACCGGGGAGCTGTTTTTT.

There are many counts of this clone. This CDR3 reads CASSLGTVREQYF. In nucleotides, the CDR3 is TGCGCCAGCAGCCTGGGGACAGTTAGAGAGCAGTACTTC. The chain has TRBV5-1 and TRBJ2-7; 7 nucleotides agree with TRBD1. V shed 4 bases and J 7 bases; nucleotides not matched to a gene: 8. In germline, CDR1 is SGHRS, CDR2 YFSETQ. CDR3 length equals 13 residues. The full variable domain, its missing parts supplied by reference TRBV5-1 and TRBJ2-7, is KAGVTQTPRYLIKTRGQQVTLSCSPISGHRSVSWYQQTPGQGLQFLFEYFSETQRNKGNFPGRFSGRQFSNSRSEMNVSTLELGDSALYLCASSLGTVREQYFGPGTRLTVT.

There are a few counts of this clone. The gene calls are TRBV30 and TRBJ1-1; unclear D gene. The CDR3 has 13 amino acids. The germline V and J ends were trimmed by 3 bases and 0 bases, with 8 bases remaining between them. Germline V gene data show CDR1 as GTSNPN and CDR2 as SVGIG (reference sequence). CDR3 in DNA: TGTGCCTGGAGCTACTCCGTGAACACTGAAGCTTTCTTT. This codes for CAWSYSVNTEAFF.